This T cell receptor beta chain is drawn from a study of control samples from healthy donors and cancer patients. Produced via immunoSEQ multiplex PCR; TCRdb's table is partial and in-frame only. The sample has about 89,000 clones; around nine tenths are singletons. The CDR3 sequence is 15 residues long. Germline CDR1 and CDR2: LNHDA and SQIVND (reference sequence). Trimming pared 3 bases from V and 2 bases from J, leaving 12 bases between. Sequenced sample: blood. This receptor was identified in a man aged 30 to 39 in good health. The chain is built from TRBV19 and TRBJ2-3; D is perhaps TRBD1 (6 bases). This CDR3 reads CASSMGGGITDTQYF. In DNA form, the CDR3 reads TGTGCCAGTAGTATGGGTGGGGGCATCACAGATACGCAGTATTTT.